Shown below are 20 T cell receptor beta chains from a single sample sequenced in a study of spatial heterogeneity in lung cancer. TCRdb reprocessed the 5' RACE reads with MiXCR, giving one entry per CDR3 protein. The repertoire holds some 83,000 distinct CDR3 sequences, with 15% to 20% as singletons. Documented time point: sample taken at primary tumor resection. Whole RNA from tumor, nontumor lung or frozen PBMC was sequenced unsorted. The specimen comprised PBMCs, sampled at surgery. The receptors shown here come from a male donor with early-stage non-small cell lung cancer.

The V and J genes are TRBV18 and TRBJ2-7; a weak D match, TRBD1 (5 bases). Trimming removed 0 bases from V and 6 bases from J, with 12 bases in between. This CDR3 region has 14 residues. CDR1 and CDR2 (germline): KGHSH, LQKENI. The CDR3 region is CASSPPGPIFEQYF. DNA for the CDR3: TGTGCCAGCTCACCACCGGGGCCGATTTTCGAGCAGTACTTC.

This clonotype was picked up many times. The chain has TRBV4-1 and TRBJ2-1, with 7 bases aligning to TRBD2. Germline V gene data show CDR1 as MGHRA and CDR2 as YSYEKL. V trimming: 2 bases; J trimming: 3 bases; junction bases outside the gene matches: 13. The CDR3 covers 18 residues. The CDR3 sequence: CASSQKIPRLAVYNEQFF. The CDR3, as DNA: TGCGCCAGCAGCCAAAAGATACCACGGCTAGCGGTCTACAATGAGCAGTTCTTC.

The rearrangement links TRBV30 to TRBJ2-3, with 9 bases fitting TRBD2. CDR3 length equals 14 residues. Germline V gene lookup returns CDR1 GTSNPN and CDR2 SVGIG (reference sequence). Trimming at V came to 6 bases and at J to 1 base, leaving 5 bases not matched to a gene. The CDR3 protein is CACRSGSGTDTQYF. The CDR3 region has the DNA TGTGCCTGCCGTAGCGGGAGTGGCACAGATACGCAGTATTTT.

This rearrangement joins TRBV20-1 to TRBJ2-1; TRBD2 agrees at 10 bases. CDR3 length equals 15 residues. The junction had 6 bases not matched to a gene; V was cut back by 4 bases and J by 3 bases. Germline loops: CDR1 DFQATT, CDR2 SNEGSKA (reference sequence). CDR3 loop: CSATGLAEGYNEQFF. In DNA, the CDR3 is TGCAGTGCTACAGGACTAGCGGAGGGCTACAATGAGCAGTTCTTC.

There are a few counts of this clonotype. The chain employs TRBV28 and TRBJ2-7; D perhaps matches TRBD1 (6 bases). The CDR3 is 14 residues long. Germline CDR1 MDHEN, CDR2 SYDVKM. V dropped 4 bases and J dropped 0 bases, with 10 bases sitting between them. DNA for the CDR3: TGTGCCAGCAGTTGGGACACTTACTCCTACGAGCAGTACTTC. The encoded protein is CASSWDTYSYEQYF.

This clonotype was counted at least ten times. J is TRBJ2-7 and V is TRBV24-1, with D hard to call. This CDR3 has 12 amino acids. Deletions cut 8 bases from V and 4 bases from J, with 11 bases between. Germline assignment: CDR1 KGHDR and CDR2 SFDVKD. DNA of the CDR3: TGTGCCACCACTCGTAGGGATTACGAGCAGTACTTC. It specifies CATTRRDYEQYF.

The chain has TRBV12-3 or TRBV12-4 and TRBJ1-1; D perhaps matches TRBD1 (5 bases). The CDR3 is made up of 11 amino acids. V was pared by 2 bases and J by 10 bases, with 8 bases between. The CDR3 is CASSLRGAAFF. CDR3 in DNA: TGTGCCAGCAGTTTAAGAGGGGCAGCTTTCTTT.

CDR3 loop: CASSPNAPQGASGNTIYF. As DNA, the CDR3 is TGTGCCAGCTCACCAAACGCCCCGCAGGGGGCCTCTGGAAACACCATATATTTT. This chain connects TRBV18 to TRBJ1-3, with 8 bases matching TRBD1. Germline-derived CDR1 and CDR2 are KGHSH and LQKENI. The CDR3 runs 18 residues. Trimming removed 2 bases from V and 0 bases from J; junction bases left unmatched: 9.

This chain connects TRBV10-3 to TRBJ2-1; 10 nucleotides agree with TRBD2. V shed 5 bases, J shed 8 bases, and the junction held 3 bases outside the gene matches. The CDR3 is 13 amino acids. CDR1 and CDR2 (germline): ENHRY, SYGVKD. CDR3 loop: CAISPTSGDEQFF. CDR3 DNA: TGTGCCATCAGTCCAACTAGCGGGGATGAGCAGTTCTTC.

This clonotype has a handful of counts. This chain connects TRBV10-3 to TRBJ2-2; 8 bases are shared with TRBD1. V gave up 8 bases and J gave up 7 bases; unmatched junction bases: 6. The CDR3 covers 13 residues. From germline, CDR1 is ENHRY and CDR2 SYGVKD. The CDR3 nucleotides read TGTGCCATCGGACAGGGTCGCGGCGGGGAGCTGTTTTTT. Amino acids: CAIGQGRGGELFF.

The chain combines TRBV3-1 with TRBJ2-1; D is uncertain. Germline CDR1 LGHDT, CDR2 YNNKEL (reference sequence). Trimming cost V 1 base and J 0 bases, with 7 bases left between them. The CDR3 length is 15 residues. CDR3 DNA: TGTGCCAGCAGCCAAGTGTACGGCTCCTACAATGAGCAGTTCTTC. This gives the protein CASSQVYGSYNEQFF.

The chain has TRBV5-6 and TRBJ2-5; unclear D gene. The V gene lost 5 bases and the J gene lost 2 bases, with 10 bases spanning the gap. Germline CDR1 is SGHDT and CDR2 is YYEEEE. CDR3 length: 13 amino acids. The CDR3, as DNA: TGTGCCAGCAGTACGACTCTTCAAGAGACCCAGTACTTC. Translated: CASSTTLQETQYF.

The chain links TRBV12-3 or TRBV12-4 to TRBJ1-5; tentatively, D is TRBD1 (5 bases). The CDR3 has 15 amino acids. Trimming left V 5 bases short and J 0 bases short, with 11 bases between. CDR3 sequence reads: CASSVQGFSNQPQHF. The CDR3 DNA reads TGTGCCAGCAGTGTGCAGGGATTTAGCAATCAGCCCCAGCATTTT.

This clonotype was counted ten times or more. The chain joins TRBV29-1 to TRBJ1-1; TRBD1 matches at 12 bases. CDR3 size: 14 residues. Trimming cost V 7 bases and J 3 bases; bases outside gene matches: 6. The V gene's germline CDR1 is SQVTM and CDR2 ANQGSEA. CDR3 bases: TGCAGCGCCGGGGACAGGGGGCGGGACACTGAAGCTTTCTTT. Translation gives CSAGDRGRDTEAFF. Using reference TRBV29-1 and TRBJ1-1 for the parts outside the CDR3, the full variable domain is SAVISQKPSRDICQRGTSLTIQCQVDSQVTMMFWYRQQPGQSLTLIATANQGSEATYESGFVIDKFPISRPNLTFSTLTVSNMSPEDSSIYLCSAGDRGRDTEAFFGQGTRLTVV.

The chain links TRBV5-1 to TRBJ2-1; 11 bases fit TRBD2. The V gene end was trimmed by 2 bases and the J gene end by 6 bases; junction bases not matched to a gene: 4. CDR1 and CDR2 from the germline V gene are SGHRS and YFSETQ. The CDR3 runs to 15 residues. Here the CDR3 DNA reads TGCGCCAGCAGCTTTAGCGGGAGGGCCTCCAATGAGCAGTTCTTC. Its protein is CASSFSGRASNEQFF.

V is TRBV6-5 and J is TRBJ2-1, with 8 bases lining up with TRBD1. With 10 bases clipped from V and 7 bases from J, the junction kept 12 bases outside the gene matches. This CDR3 has 14 residues. CDR1 and CDR2 from the germline V gene are MNHEY and SVGAGI. DNA for the CDR3: TGTGCCACCCAGGGGGCGCGAGGAAAGAATGAGCAGTTCTTC. As protein: CATQGARGKNEQFF.

The rearrangement uses TRBV20-1 and TRBJ2-5, with 8 nucleotides matching TRBD2. Germline V CDR1 and CDR2: DFQATT, SNEGSKA (reference sequence). The J segment lost 0 bases and the V segment lost 3 bases, leaving 9 bases of the junction unmatched. The CDR3 spans 16 residues. In nucleotides, the CDR3 is TGCAGTGCTAGTGGTCAAGCGGGGGAGTACCAAGAGACCCAGTACTTC. It yields the protein CSASGQAGEYQETQYF.

The gene calls are TRBV28 and TRBJ1-5; unclear D gene. V lost 3 bases, J lost 0 bases, and 6 bases lay in between. CDR1 is MDHEN, CDR2 SYDVKM, per germline. This CDR3 comprises 14 residues. The CDR3 nucleotides are TGTGCCAGCAGTTTGGTGAATAGCAATCAGCCCCAGCATTTT. Protein sequence: CASSLVNSNQPQHF.

This clonotype has only a few counts. CDR3 nucleotide sequence: TGCAGTGCTTCGAGTAGCACAGATACGCAGTATTTT. This translates into CSASSSTDTQYF. The chain employs TRBV20-1 and TRBJ2-3; unclear D gene. From germline, CDR1 is DFQATT and CDR2 SNEGSKA (reference sequence). V dropped 5 bases and J dropped 0 bases, with 6 bases sitting between them. The CDR3 has 12 amino acids.

In this sample, this clonotype turned up a few times. The CDR3 DNA sequence: TGTGCCAGCCGTCCTGGACAAGGGAACACTGAAGCTTTCTTT. It yields the protein CASRPGQGNTEAFF. The rearrangement uses TRBV7-3 and TRBJ1-1; TRBD1 might be the D (5 bases). Between the trimmed V and J ends, which lost 8 bases and 1 base, there was a span of 14 bases. The CDR3 consists of 14 residues. Germline V gene sequence: CDR1 SGHTA, CDR2 FQGTGA.